The clone carrying this T cell receptor (beta chain) was counted many times. The antigen is unknown. These data come from a study of regulatory T cells in long-lasting Graves disease. Study conclusions and caveats: TRBV28, TRBJ1-2 and TRBJ2-5 emerged as the favored segments in persistent disease. Sharing of public clonotypes was greater in persistent patients (around 2,500) than in new patients (around 1,000). Those with persistent Graves' had less TCR diversity than newly diagnosed patients.

Sequencing libraries for TCR beta were prepared with iRepertoire HTBI primers and Arm-PCR of CDR3 regions. Each CDR3 protein gets one entry after TCRdb re-called the multiplex PCR reads with MiXCR. The sample lists about 470,000 distinct CDR3 sequences; 20% to 25% were seen once. Time point: persistent/refractory GD, antithyroid drugs over 5 years with positive TRAb. From PBMCs, RNA was extracted and then used to make the TCR library. Patients came from an endocrinology department in Xi'an, China. V lost 0 bases to trimming and J lost 3 bases; unmatched junction nucleotides: 11. The CDR3 length is 18 residues. CDR1 ENHRY and CDR2 SYGVKD come from the germline V gene.

The input for sequencing was peripheral blood mononuclear cells (PBMCs), taken when the disease was refractory, from a patient treated with antithyroid drugs. J is TRBJ1-5 and V is TRBV10-3, with 7 bases matching TRBD1. This receptor was taken from a female donor with Graves disease. The CDR3 here is CAISESVGDSIPNQPQHF. DNA for the CDR3: TGTGCCATCAGTGAGTCTGTGGGGGACAGCATCCCCAATCAGCCCCAGCATTTT.